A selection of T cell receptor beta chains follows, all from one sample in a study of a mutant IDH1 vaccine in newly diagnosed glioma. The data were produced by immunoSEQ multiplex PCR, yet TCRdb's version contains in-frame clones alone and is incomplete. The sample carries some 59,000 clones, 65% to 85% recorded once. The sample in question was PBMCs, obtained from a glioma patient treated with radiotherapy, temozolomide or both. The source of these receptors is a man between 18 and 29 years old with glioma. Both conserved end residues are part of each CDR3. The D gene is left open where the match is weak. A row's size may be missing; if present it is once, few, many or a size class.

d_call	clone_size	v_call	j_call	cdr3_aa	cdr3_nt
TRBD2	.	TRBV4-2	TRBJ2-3	CASSQEWATSGLSSTDTQYF	TGTGCCAGCAGCCAAGAATGGGCGACTAGCGGCCTTTCCAGCACAGATACGCAGTATTTT
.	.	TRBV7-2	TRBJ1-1	CASSLARGPGTEAFF	TGTGCCAGCAGCTTAGCGCGGGGGCCGGGGACTGAAGCTTTCTTT
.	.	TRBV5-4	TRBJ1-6	CASSVGHLYNSPLHF	TGTGCCAGCAGCGTGGGACACCTCTATAATTCACCCCTCCACTTT
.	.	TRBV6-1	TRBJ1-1	CASTRRLNTEAFF	TGTGCCAGCACAAGACGTTTGAACACTGAAGCTTTCTTT
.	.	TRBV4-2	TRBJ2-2	CASSAVYLNTGELFF	TGTGCCAGCAGCGCTGTCTACCTGAACACCGGGGAGCTGTTTTTT
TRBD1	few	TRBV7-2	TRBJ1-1	CASSLDDRDTEAFF	TGTGCCAGCAGCTTAGACGACAGGGACACTGAAGCTTTCTTT
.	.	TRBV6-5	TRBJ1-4	CASSYGGGNEKLFF	TGTGCCAGCAGTTACGGCGGGGGGAATGAAAAACTGTTTTTT
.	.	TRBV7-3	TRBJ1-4	CASSRGGSGEKLFF	TGTGCCAGCAGCCGAGGGGGATCGGGGGAAAAACTGTTTTTT
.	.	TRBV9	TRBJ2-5	CASSVWADQETQYF	TGTGCCAGCAGCGTATGGGCGGATCAAGAGACCCAGTACTTC
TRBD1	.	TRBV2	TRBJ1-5	CASSRRDRVNQPQHF	TGTGCCAGCAGCCGCCGGGACAGAGTCAATCAGCCCCAGCATTTT
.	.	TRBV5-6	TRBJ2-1	CASSFRSYYNEQFF	TGTGCCAGCAGCTTCCGGAGTTATTACAATGAGCAGTTCTTC
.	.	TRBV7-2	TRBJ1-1	CASTSQRNTEAFF	TGTGCCAGCACCTCCCAGAGGAACACTGAAGCTTTCTTT
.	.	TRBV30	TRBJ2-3	CAWSDAGPTVREF	TGTGCCTGGAGTGACGCGGGACCGACAGTAAGGGAATTT
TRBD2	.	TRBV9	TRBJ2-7	CASSPSGTSGSYEQYF	TGTGCCAGCAGCCCAAGCGGGACTAGCGGTTCCTACGAGCAGTACTTC
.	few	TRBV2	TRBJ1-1	CASSPLENTEAFF	TGTGCCAGCAGCCCCCTCGAGAACACTGAAGCTTTCTTT
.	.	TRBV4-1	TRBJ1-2	CASSQDRIGNYGYTF	TGCGCCAGCAGCCAAGATCGCATTGGGAACTATGGCTACACCTTC
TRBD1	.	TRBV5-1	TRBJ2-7	CASSSGTGYEQYF	TGCGCCAGCAGCTCCGGGACAGGCTACGAGCAGTACTTC
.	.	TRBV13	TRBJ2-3	CASSLWADTQYF	TGTGCCAGCAGCTTGTGGGCAGATACGCAGTATTTT
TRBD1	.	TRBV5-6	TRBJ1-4	CASSSRGQAGKLFF	TGTGCCAGCAGCTCCAGGGGGCAGGCGGGAAAACTGTTTTTT
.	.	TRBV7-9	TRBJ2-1	CASTRDPYNEQFF	TGTGCCAGCACCCGGGACCCCTACAATGAGCAGTTCTTC
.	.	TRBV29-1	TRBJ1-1	CSVGASQNTEAFF	TGCAGCGTTGGTGCCAGTCAGAACACTGAAGCTTTCTTT
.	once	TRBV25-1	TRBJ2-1	CASGGRALSGYNEQFF	TGTGCCAGCGGGGGTCGGGCCCTGTCGGGCTACAATGAGCAGTTCTTC
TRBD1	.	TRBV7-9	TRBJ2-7	CASSSTNRTGPYEQYF	TGTGCCAGCAGCTCAACCAACCGGACAGGCCCCTACGAGCAGTACTTC
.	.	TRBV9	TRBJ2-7	CASSVAGGGLDEQYF	TGTGCCAGCAGCGTAGCTGGAGGAGGCCTGGACGAGCAGTACTTC
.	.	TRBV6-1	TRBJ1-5	CASKRGGSNQPQHF	TGTGCCAGCAAGAGGGGGGGTAGCAATCAGCCCCAGCATTTT
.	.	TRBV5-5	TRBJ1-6	CASSLEEAGRTWSPLHF	TGTGCCAGCAGCTTGGAAGAGGCGGGAAGGACGTGGTCACCCCTCCACTTT
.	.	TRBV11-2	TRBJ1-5	CASSLDRNQPQHF	TGTGCCAGCAGCTTAGATAGAAATCAGCCCCAGCATTTT
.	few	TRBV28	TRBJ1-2	CASSPGFVGYTF	TGTGCCAGCAGTCCCGGGTTCGTCGGCTACACCTTC
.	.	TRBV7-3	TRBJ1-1	CASSSVQNTEAFF	TGTGCCAGCAGTTCGGTACAGAACACTGAAGCTTTCTTT
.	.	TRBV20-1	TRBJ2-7	CSASWGVEQYF	TGCAGTGCTTCGTGGGGCGTCGAGCAGTACTTC
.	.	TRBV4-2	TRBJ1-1	CASSQGGGNTEAFF	TGTGCCAGCAGCCAAGGCGGCGGGAACACTGAAGCTTTCTTT
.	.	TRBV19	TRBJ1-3	CASSIGEHWRNTIYF	TGTGCCAGTAGTATCGGGGAACATTGGAGAAACACCATATATTTT
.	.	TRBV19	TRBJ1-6	CASSIGTASSSPLHF	TGTGCCAGTAGTATAGGGACAGCTAGCTCTTCACCCCTCCACTTT
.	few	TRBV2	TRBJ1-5	CASSQTAGNQPQHF	TGTGCCAGCAGTCAGACAGCGGGCAATCAGCCCCAGCATTTT
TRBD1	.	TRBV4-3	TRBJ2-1	CASSQAGTGVNEQFF	TGCGCCAGCAGCCAGGCCGGGACAGGGGTCAATGAGCAGTTCTTC
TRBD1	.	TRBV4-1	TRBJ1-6	CASSLGQTNSPLHF	TGCGCCAGCAGTCTGGGACAGACCAATTCACCCCTCCACTTT
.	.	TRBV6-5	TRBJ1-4	CASSRGATNEKLFF	TGTGCCAGCAGTAGGGGTGCAACTAATGAAAAACTGTTTTTT
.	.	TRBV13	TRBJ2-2	CASSLGLDTGELFF	TGTGCCAGCAGCTTAGGGCTAGACACCGGGGAGCTGTTTTTT
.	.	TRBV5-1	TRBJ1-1	CASSWQWDTEAFF	TGCGCCAGCAGCTGGCAATGGGACACTGAAGCTTTCTTT
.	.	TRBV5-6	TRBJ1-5	CASSLYRDYSNQPQHF	TGTGCCAGCAGCTTGTACAGGGATTATAGCAATCAGCCCCAGCATTTT
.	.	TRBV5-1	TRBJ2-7	CASSPTGTIYEQYF	TGCGCCAGCAGCCCTACGGGGACAATATACGAGCAGTACTTC
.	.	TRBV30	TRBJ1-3	CAGITGTGLTGNTIYF	TGTGCCGGCATAACCGGGACTGGACTAACTGGAAACACCATATATTTT
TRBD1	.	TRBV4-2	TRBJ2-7	CASSQDYLRDRPVGGYEQYF	TGTGCCAGCAGCCAAGATTACCTCCGGGACAGGCCAGTGGGAGGCTACGAGCAGTACTTC